This is a list of T cell receptor beta chains from one sample in a study of cytomegalovirus exposure and HLA in healthy donors. Only in-frame clones appear in the TCRdb table, and some are missing; sequencing was by immunoSEQ multiplex PCR. The sample records some 87,000 clones, 60% to 80% being singletons. The sequenced sample consisted of PBMCs. The receptor source for this set is a man aged 45-65 years in good health and CMV-seropositive. The CDR3 runs from the conserved cysteine through the conserved F or W. A D gene is named only where the DNA matches it firmly. The size entry is marked missing in some rows and otherwise reads once, few, many or a size class.

clone_size: .; v_call: TRBV28; j_call: TRBJ1-5; d_call: .; cdr3_length: 13; cdr3_nt: TGTGCCAGCAGTCTGTATAGCAATCAGCCCCAGCATTTT; cdr3_aa: CASSLYSNQPQHF
clone_size: .; v_call: TRBV28; j_call: TRBJ2-7; d_call: TRBD1; cdr3_length: 16; cdr3_nt: TGTGCCAGCAGCCTCCCTGGGGGGACAGGGCGATACGAGCAGTACTTC; cdr3_aa: CASSLPGGTGRYEQYF
clone_size: few; v_call: TRBV5-3; j_call: TRBJ1-5; d_call: TRBD1; cdr3_length: 14; cdr3_nt: TGTGCCAGAAAATCGGACAGGTACAATCAGCCCCAGCATTTT; cdr3_aa: CARKSDRYNQPQHF
clone_size: .; v_call: TRBV27; j_call: TRBJ2-6; d_call: .; cdr3_length: 15; cdr3_nt: TGTGCCAGCAGCCCTCGACAGGCTGGGGCCAACGTCCTGACTTTC; cdr3_aa: CASSPRQAGANVLTF
clone_size: .; v_call: TRBV7-3; j_call: TRBJ2-7; d_call: TRBD1; cdr3_length: 13; cdr3_nt: TGTGCCAGCAGCTTAAAAGGGGACAGCGAGCAGTACTTC; cdr3_aa: CASSLKGDSEQYF
clone_size: .; v_call: TRBV6-1; j_call: TRBJ2-7; d_call: TRBD1; cdr3_length: 14; cdr3_nt: TGTGCCAGCAGGAGACAGGGGGCGGGCTACGAGCAGTACTTC; cdr3_aa: CASRRQGAGYEQYF
clone_size: .; v_call: TRBV27; j_call: TRBJ1-6; d_call: .; cdr3_length: 16; cdr3_nt: TGTGCCAGCAGCACAGGGTCCAGCTCCTATAATTCACCCCTCCACTTT; cdr3_aa: CASSTGSSSYNSPLHF
clone_size: .; v_call: TRBV30; j_call: TRBJ1-1; d_call: .; cdr3_length: 13; cdr3_nt: TGTGCCTGGAGTGTACAAATGAACACTGAAGCTTTCTTT; cdr3_aa: CAWSVQMNTEAFF
clone_size: .; v_call: TRBV18; j_call: TRBJ1-5; d_call: TRBD1; cdr3_length: 12; cdr3_nt: TGTGCCAGCTCATTCCCAGGGGGCCCCCAGCATTTT; cdr3_aa: CASSFPGGPQHF
clone_size: once; v_call: TRBV5-6; j_call: TRBJ2-5; d_call: TRBD1; cdr3_length: 15; cdr3_nt: TGTGCCAGCAGCTTTTTAACAGGGGGCACAGAGACCCAGTACTTC; cdr3_aa: CASSFLTGGTETQYF
clone_size: .; v_call: TRBV28; j_call: TRBJ2-7; d_call: .; cdr3_length: 15; cdr3_nt: TGTGCCAGCAGTTTTGGGGCTACATCAGTCAACGAGCAGTACTTC; cdr3_aa: CASSFGATSVNEQYF
clone_size: .; v_call: TRBV4-3; j_call: TRBJ2-2; d_call: TRBD1; cdr3_length: 15; cdr3_nt: TGCGCCAGCAGCCAAGATTGGACAGGCCCCGGGGAGCTGTTTTTT; cdr3_aa: CASSQDWTGPGELFF
clone_size: .; v_call: TRBV30; j_call: TRBJ2-7; d_call: .; cdr3_length: 12; cdr3_nt: TGTGCCTGGAGTGTAATCCGGGGCGAGCAGTACTTC; cdr3_aa: CAWSVIRGEQYF
clone_size: .; v_call: TRBV30; j_call: TRBJ1-2; d_call: TRBD1; cdr3_length: 12; cdr3_nt: TGTGCCTGGAGAGGGGGCGGGTATGGCTACACCTTC; cdr3_aa: CAWRGGGYGYTF
clone_size: .; v_call: TRBV7-9; j_call: TRBJ1-5; d_call: TRBD1; cdr3_length: 18; cdr3_nt: TGTGCCAGCAGCCTGGGACAGGGATGGGAAAAGGGCAATCAGCCCCAGAATTTT; cdr3_aa: CASSLGQGWEKGNQPQNF
clone_size: .; v_call: TRBV18; j_call: TRBJ1-1; d_call: TRBD1; cdr3_length: 15; cdr3_nt: TGTGCCAGCTCAATGAGACAGGGGGCTTTACCTGAAGCTTTCTTT; cdr3_aa: CASSMRQGALPEAFF
clone_size: .; v_call: TRBV7-3; j_call: TRBJ1-1; d_call: .; cdr3_length: 15; cdr3_nt: TGTGCCAGCAGCTTACCGGCCGGGGAACGAACTGAAGCTTTCTTT; cdr3_aa: CASSLPAGERTEAFF
clone_size: .; v_call: TRBV6-5; j_call: TRBJ1-2; d_call: TRBD1; cdr3_length: 13; cdr3_nt: TGTGCCAGCAGTACCCTCGACAGGGACGGCTACACCTTC; cdr3_aa: CASSTLDRDGYTF